The T cell receptor beta chain described here comes from a study of T cell responses to AZD1222 COVID-19 vaccine. Study-wide findings and caveats: The repertoires were collected only after the peak T cell response. Spike-specific TCR repertoires showed rising breadth and depth after two AZD1222 doses.

For this clone: The antigen remains unidentified.

The germline gives CDR1 SGHTA, CDR2 FQGTGA. The CDR3 runs 15 residues. The germline V and J ends were trimmed by 1 base and 0 bases, with 7 bases remaining between them. Some clones are missing from TCRdb's copy, which holds only in-frame ones; the method was immunoSEQ multiplex PCR. Of 120,000 to 150,000 clones in the sample, around 88% were seen once. The sequences come from peripheral blood, collected on day 0 of MenACWY control vaccination. The rearrangement uses TRBV7-3 and TRBJ1-5; no clear D gene. The source is an adult in good health. As DNA, the CDR3 is TGTGCCAGCAGCTTAAATGGGGATAGCAATCAGCCCCAGCATTTT. Residues: CASSLNGDSNQPQHF.